The T cell receptor (beta chain) under discussion was sequenced for a study of T cell responses to AZD1222 COVID-19 vaccine. Looking at the study overall: Samples with a second dose at about 4 or about 12 weeks were pooled together.

CDR3 length equals 14 residues. Deletions cut 3 bases from V and 2 bases from J, with 11 bases between. The germline gives CDR1 LNHDA, CDR2 SQIVND (reference sequence). Details on this clone: Antigen specificity is unknown.

Notes on the study in general: Among the donors, most were white British and more were female, and clonal diversity was possibly underestimated. Seropositive at baseline were only a handful of AZD1222 recipients. Once two AZD1222 doses were given, Spike-specific TCR breadth and depth went up.

The table came from immunoSEQ multiplex PCR; TCRdb's copy has only in-frame clones and leaves some out. The data show about 170,000 clones, over 90% seen once. The chain is built from TRBV19 and TRBJ2-7, with D perhaps matching TRBD2 (6 bases). This clonotype was sampled from an adult in good health. The starting material was peripheral blood, obtained on day 0 of AZD1222 vaccination. The CDR3 DNA follows: TGTGCCAGTAGTATGGGGGGTTTGGCCTACGAGCAGTACTTC. Its translation is CASSMGGLAYEQYF.